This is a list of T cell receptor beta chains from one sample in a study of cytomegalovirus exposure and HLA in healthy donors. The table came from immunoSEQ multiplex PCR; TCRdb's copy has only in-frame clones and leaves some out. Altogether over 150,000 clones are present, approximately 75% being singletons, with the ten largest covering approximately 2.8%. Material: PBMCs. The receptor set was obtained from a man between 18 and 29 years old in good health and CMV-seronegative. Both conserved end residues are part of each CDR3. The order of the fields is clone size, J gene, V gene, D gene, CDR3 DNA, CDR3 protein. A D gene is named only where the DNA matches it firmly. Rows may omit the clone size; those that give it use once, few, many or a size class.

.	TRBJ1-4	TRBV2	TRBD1	TGTGCCAGCAGTTATGGACAGGGCAAAAATGAAAAACTGTTTTTT	CASSYGQGKNEKLFF
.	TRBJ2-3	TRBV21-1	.	TGTGCCAGCAGCAAAGCTGAAGGCGGGGGCACAGATACGCAGTATTTT	CASSKAEGGGTDTQYF
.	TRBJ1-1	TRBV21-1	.	TGTGCCAGCAGCTTCCGGACAGGGAAGGCTTTCTTT	CASSFRTGKAFF
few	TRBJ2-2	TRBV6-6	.	TGTGCCAGCAGCTCCGCGGGGTCCGGGGAGCTGTTTTTT	CASSSAGSGELFF
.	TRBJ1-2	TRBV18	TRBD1	TGTGCCAGCTCACCACGGGACAGGGGGGGTTATGGCTACACCTTC	CASSPRDRGGYGYTF
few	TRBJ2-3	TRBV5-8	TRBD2	TGTGCCAGCAGCTTGGGGGGACTAGCGGGGGGCACAGATACGCAGTATTTT	CASSLGGLAGGTDTQYF
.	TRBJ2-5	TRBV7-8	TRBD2	TGTGCCAGCAGCCGCGGACTAGCGGGGGGATCGCAAGAGACCCAGTACTTC	CASSRGLAGGSQETQYF
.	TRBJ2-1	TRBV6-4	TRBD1	TGTGCCAGCAGTGCCTCCGGGACAGGGGGCAATGAGCAGTTCTTC	CASSASGTGGNEQFF
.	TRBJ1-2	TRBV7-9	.	TGTGCCAGCAGCTTAGCGCGGGGGGGGAGCGATGGCTACACCTTC	CASSLARGGSDGYTF
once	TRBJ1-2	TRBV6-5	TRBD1	TGTGCCAGCAGTTACGGACAGGGAGAAAGAGGCTACACCTTC	CASSYGQGERGYTF
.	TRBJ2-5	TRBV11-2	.	TGTGCCAGCAGCCCCTCGGGAACCCAGTACTTC	CASSPSGTQYF
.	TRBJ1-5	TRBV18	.	TGTGCCAGCTCACCCAGTGGCGGGCAGGGCAATCAGCCCCAGCATTTT	CASSPSGGQGNQPQHF
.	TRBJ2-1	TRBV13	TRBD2	TGTGCCAGCAGCCATCCTAGCGGGGGGGCCCGTGAGCAGTTCTTC	CASSHPSGGAREQFF
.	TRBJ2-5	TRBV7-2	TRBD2	TGTGCCAGCAGCTTAGTGCCCAGCGGGGACCAGGTGGGGGAGACCCAGTACTTC	CASSLVPSGDQVGETQYF
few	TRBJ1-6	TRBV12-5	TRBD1	TGTGCTAGTGGTTTGGGGACAGGGAATTCACCCCTCCACTTT	CASGLGTGNSPLHF
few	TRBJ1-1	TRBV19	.	TGTGCCAGTAGTATACAAATGAACACTGAAGCTTTCTTT	CASSIQMNTEAFF
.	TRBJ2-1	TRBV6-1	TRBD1	TGTGCCAGCAGTGCGCTTACCGGGACAGGAAACAATGAGCAGTTCTTC	CASSALTGTGNNEQFF
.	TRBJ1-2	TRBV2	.	TGTGCCAGAGCGAGGGTTGCGGAAAATGGCTACACCTTC	CARARVAENGYTF
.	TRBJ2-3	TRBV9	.	TGTGCCAGCAGCGCGCGGACTGGAGATACGCAGTATTTT	CASSARTGDTQYF
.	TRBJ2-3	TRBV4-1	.	TGCGCCAGCAGCCAGGTCCCTGTGCGGCGCAAGGATACGCAGTATTTT	CASSQVPVRRKDTQYF
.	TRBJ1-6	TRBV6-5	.	TGTGCCAGCAGTTACTCGGCCTTCGGCGGGTCACCCCTCCACTTT	CASSYSAFGGSPLHF
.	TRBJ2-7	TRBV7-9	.	TGTGCCAGCAGCGCCGCCGGGGTTCTAACCTACGAGCAGTACTTC	CASSAAGVLTYEQYF
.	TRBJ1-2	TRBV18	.	TGTGCCAGCTCACCATACGACGGGAGGGACTATGGCTACACCTTC	CASSPYDGRDYGYTF
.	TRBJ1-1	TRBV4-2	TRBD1	TGTGCCAGCAGCCCTGACAGGGGGCGGACTGAAGCTTTCTTT	CASSPDRGRTEAFF
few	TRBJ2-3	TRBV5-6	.	TGTGCCAGCCTACAGCAAGATACGCAGTATTTT	CASLQQDTQYF
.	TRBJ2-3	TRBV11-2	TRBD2	TGTGCCAGCAGCTTCAGGACTAGCGGGGGGGCTAGCACAGATACGCAGTATTTT	CASSFRTSGGASTDTQYF
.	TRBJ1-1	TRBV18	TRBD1	TGTGCCAGCTCACCCGGACAGGGTCAGAACACTGAAGCTTTCTTT	CASSPGQGQNTEAFF
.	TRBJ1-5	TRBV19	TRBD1	TGTGCCAGTAGCATTGTCCGGACAGGGGGCAATCAGCCCCAGCATTTT	CASSIVRTGGNQPQHF
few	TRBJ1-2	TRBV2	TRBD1	TGTGCCAGCAGCGAAGACAGGGGTGTATCTGGCTACACCTTC	CASSEDRGVSGYTF
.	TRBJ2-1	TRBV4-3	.	TGCGCCAGCAGCCCCCTTGGCAACAATGAGCAGTTCTTC	CASSPLGNNEQFF
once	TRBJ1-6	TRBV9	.	TGTGCCAGCAGCGGTCCCCGCGGGACGCAGAATTCACCCCTCCACTTT	CASSGPRGTQNSPLHF
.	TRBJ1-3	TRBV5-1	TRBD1	TGCGCCAGCAGCTTACAGGGGGATGGAAACACCATATATTTT	CASSLQGDGNTIYF
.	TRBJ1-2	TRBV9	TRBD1	TGTGCCAGCAGCGTAGGAACAGGGGGTTCGCAGGGCTACACCTTC	CASSVGTGGSQGYTF
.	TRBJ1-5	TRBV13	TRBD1	TGTGCCAGCAGCTTAGGCCAGGGGGCACGGCATTTT	CASSLGQGARHF
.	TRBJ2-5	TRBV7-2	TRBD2	TGTGCCAGCAGCTTAGGATGGGGCGGGAGGGCACAAGAGACCCAGTACTTC	CASSLGWGGRAQETQYF
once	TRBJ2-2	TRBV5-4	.	TGTGCCAGCAGCCCCTTGGGGGGAGGTAACACCGGGGAGCTGTTTTTT	CASSPLGGGNTGELFF
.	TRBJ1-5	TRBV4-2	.	TGTGCCAGCAGCCAAGTCCCGGGGGGCTTGGGCAATCAGCCCCAGCATTTT	CASSQVPGGLGNQPQHF
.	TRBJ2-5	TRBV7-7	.	TGTGCCAGCAGCGTAGAAATGGGAAGAGGGGAGACCCAGTACTTC	CASSVEMGRGETQYF
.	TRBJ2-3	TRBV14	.	TGTGCCAGCAGCCAAGATGTCCTAGATACGCAGTATTTT	CASSQDVLDTQYF
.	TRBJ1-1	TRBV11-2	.	TGTGCCAGCAGCTCGGCCAGGGTAGGCACTGAAGCTTTCTTT	CASSSARVGTEAFF
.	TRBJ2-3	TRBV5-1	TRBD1	TGCGCCAGCAGCGGGGGACAGGGCTTGCTCACAGATACGCAGTATTTT	CASSGGQGLLTDTQYF
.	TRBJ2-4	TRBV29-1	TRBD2	TGCAGCGTTGAGGAGCGGGGCGAAGCCAAAAACATTCAGTACTTC	CSVEERGEAKNIQYF
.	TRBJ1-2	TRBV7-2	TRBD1	TGTGCCAGCAGCTTATTTGAGGGGGCGAACTATGGCTACACCTTC	CASSLFEGANYGYTF
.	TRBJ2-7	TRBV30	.	TGTGCCTGGAGTGTAGAGGGCGTTTACGAGCAGTACTTC	CAWSVEGVYEQYF
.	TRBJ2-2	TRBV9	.	TGTGCCAGCAGCGTAGCCAGTTTGAACACCGGGGAGCTGTTTTTT	CASSVASLNTGELFF
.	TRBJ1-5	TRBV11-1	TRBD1	TGTGCCAGCAGACAACAGGGGGCAAGGGGCCAGCCCCAGCATTTT	CASRQQGARGQPQHF
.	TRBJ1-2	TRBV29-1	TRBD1	TGCAGCGCCCAATATGAGGACAGGGTTAATCTTTACACCTTC	CSAQYEDRVNLYTF
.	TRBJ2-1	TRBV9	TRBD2	TGTGCCAGCAGCCCCGGGACTAGCGGGGGGGCAGGGTACAATGAGCAGTTCTTC	CASSPGTSGGAGYNEQFF